This T cell receptor (beta chain) appears in the sequencing data of a study of T cell responses to AZD1222 COVID-19 vaccine. At the level of the study: Second-dose intervals of approximately 4 or approximately 12 weeks were pooled.

Notes on this clone: Its antigen remains unidentified.

Study conclusions and caveats: Unmutated variant regions are reportedly targeted by nearly half of spike-specific TCRs. Researchers report vaccine-associated CD4 TCRs spanning spike, with dominance at 160-218 and 743-854.

This CDR3 has 13 amino acids. V was shortened by 0 bases and J by 5 bases, with 6 bases between the two germline ends. Germline loops: CDR1 SGHRS, CDR2 YFSETQ. Repertoires were generated with immunoSEQ multiplex PCR, while TCRdb's copy carries only in-frame clones and drops some. The table records over 100,000 clones, roughly 89% of them present only once. The material sequenced was peripheral blood, taken on day 0 of AZD1222 vaccination. The gene calls are TRBV5-1 and TRBJ1-5; D gene unclear. The source of this sequence is an adult in good health. The chain's CDR3 is CASSLEGYQPQHF. The DNA of the CDR3 is TGCGCCAGCAGCTTGGAAGGGTATCAGCCCCAGCATTTT.